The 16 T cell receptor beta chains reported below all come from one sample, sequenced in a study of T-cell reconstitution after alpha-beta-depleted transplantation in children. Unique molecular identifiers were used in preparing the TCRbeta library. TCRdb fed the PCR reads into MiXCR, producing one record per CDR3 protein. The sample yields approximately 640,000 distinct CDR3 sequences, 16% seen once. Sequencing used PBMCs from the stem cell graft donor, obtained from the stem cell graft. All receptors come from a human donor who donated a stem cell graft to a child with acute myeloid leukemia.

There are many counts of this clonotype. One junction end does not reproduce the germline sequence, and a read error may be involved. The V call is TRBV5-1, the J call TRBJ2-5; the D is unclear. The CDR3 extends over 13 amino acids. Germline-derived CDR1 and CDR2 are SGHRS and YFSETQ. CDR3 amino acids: CASSLGPGETQYF. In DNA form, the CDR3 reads TGTGCCAGCAGCTTAGGTCCGGGTGAGACCCAGTACTTC. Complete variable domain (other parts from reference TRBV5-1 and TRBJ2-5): KAGVTQTPRYLIKTRGQQVTLSCSPISGHRSVSWYQQTPGQGLQFLFEYFSETQRNKGNFPGRFSGRQFSNSRSEMNVSTLELGDSALYLCASSLGPGETQYFGPGTRLLVL.

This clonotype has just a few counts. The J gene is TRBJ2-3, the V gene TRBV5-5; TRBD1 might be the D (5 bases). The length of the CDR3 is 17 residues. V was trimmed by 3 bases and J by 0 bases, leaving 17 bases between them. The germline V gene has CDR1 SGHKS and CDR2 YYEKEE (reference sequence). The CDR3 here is CASSSLSGSPSTDTQYF. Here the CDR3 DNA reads TGTGCCAGCAGCTCATTATCAGGGTCTCCTAGCACAGATACGCAGTATTTT.

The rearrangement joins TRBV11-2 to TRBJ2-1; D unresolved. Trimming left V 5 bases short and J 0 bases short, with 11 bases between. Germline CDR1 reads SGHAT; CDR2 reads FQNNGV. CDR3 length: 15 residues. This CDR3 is CASSPPLSSYNEQFF. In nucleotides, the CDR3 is TGTGCCAGCAGCCCCCCGCTCAGCTCCTACAATGAGCAGTTCTTC.

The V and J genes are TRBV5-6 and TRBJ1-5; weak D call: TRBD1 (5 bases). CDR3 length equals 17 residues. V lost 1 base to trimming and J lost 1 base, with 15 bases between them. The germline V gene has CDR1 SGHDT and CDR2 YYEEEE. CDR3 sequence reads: CASSLKGALGSNQPQHF. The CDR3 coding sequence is TGTGCCAGCAGCTTGAAAGGGGCCTTAGGGAGCAATCAGCCCCAGCATTTT.

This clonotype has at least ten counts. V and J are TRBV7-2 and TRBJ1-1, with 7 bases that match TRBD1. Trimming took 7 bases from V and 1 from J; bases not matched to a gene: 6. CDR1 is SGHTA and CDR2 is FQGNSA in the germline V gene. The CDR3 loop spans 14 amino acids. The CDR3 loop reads CASNEGAWNTEAFF. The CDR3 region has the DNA TGTGCCAGCAACGAGGGGGCGTGGAACACTGAAGCTTTCTTT.

The CDR3, as DNA: TGTGCCAGCACCCTTAGTCGAAGGGGGGGCGACACCGGGGAGCTGTTTTTT. It specifies CASTLSRRGGDTGELFF. The chain joins TRBV7-9 to TRBJ2-2; TRBD2 is a possible D gene (7 bases). Between the trimmed V and J ends, which lost 7 bases and 3 bases, there was a span of 21 bases. The CDR3 has 17 residues. CDR1 SEHNR and CDR2 FQNEAQ come from the germline V gene (reference sequence).

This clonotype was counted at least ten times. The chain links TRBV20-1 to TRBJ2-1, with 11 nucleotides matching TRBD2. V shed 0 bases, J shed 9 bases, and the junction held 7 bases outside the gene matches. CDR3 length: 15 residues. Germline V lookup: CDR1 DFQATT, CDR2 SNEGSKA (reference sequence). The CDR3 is CSARDLAGGRGEQFF. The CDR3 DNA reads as TGCAGTGCTAGAGATCTAGCGGGGGGCCGTGGTGAGCAGTTCTTC.

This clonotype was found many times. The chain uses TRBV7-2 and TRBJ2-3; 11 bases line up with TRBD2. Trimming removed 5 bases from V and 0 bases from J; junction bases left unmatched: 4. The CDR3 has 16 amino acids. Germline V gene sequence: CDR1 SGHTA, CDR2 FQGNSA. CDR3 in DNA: TGTGCCAGCAGCGATAGCGGGGGGGCTAGCACAGATACGCAGTATTTT. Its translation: CASSDSGGASTDTQYF.

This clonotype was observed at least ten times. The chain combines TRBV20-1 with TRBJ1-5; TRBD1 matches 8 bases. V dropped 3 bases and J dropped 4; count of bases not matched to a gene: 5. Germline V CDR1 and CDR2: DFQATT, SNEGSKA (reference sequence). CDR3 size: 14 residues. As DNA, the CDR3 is TGCAGTGCTAGCCGTACAGGGGGGAATCAGCCCCAGCATTTT. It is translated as CSASRTGGNQPQHF.

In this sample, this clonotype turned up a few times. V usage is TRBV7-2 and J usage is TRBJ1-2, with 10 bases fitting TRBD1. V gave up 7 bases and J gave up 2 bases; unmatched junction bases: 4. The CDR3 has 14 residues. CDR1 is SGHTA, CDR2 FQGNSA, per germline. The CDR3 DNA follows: TGTGCCAGCAACGGACAGGGGGTCAACTATGGCTACACCTTC. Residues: CASNGQGVNYGYTF.

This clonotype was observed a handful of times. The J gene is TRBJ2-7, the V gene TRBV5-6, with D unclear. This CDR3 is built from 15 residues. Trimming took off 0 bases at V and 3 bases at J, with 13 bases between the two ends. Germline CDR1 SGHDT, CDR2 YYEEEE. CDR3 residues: CASSLVRAWGYEQYF. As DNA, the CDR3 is TGTGCCAGCAGCTTGGTCCGGGCCTGGGGCTACGAGCAGTACTTC.

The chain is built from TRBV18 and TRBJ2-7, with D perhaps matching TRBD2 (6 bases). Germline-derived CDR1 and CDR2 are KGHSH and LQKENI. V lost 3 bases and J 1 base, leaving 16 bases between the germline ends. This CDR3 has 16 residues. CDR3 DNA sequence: TGTGCCAGCTCACCCCTTAGCGGACAATCTTCCTACGAGCAGTACTTC. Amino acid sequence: CASSPLSGQSSYEQYF.

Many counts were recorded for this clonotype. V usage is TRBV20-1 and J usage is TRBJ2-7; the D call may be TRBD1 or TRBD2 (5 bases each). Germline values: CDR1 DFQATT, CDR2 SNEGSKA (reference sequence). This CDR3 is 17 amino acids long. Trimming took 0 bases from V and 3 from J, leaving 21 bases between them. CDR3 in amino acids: CSARDLGLAGTHYEQYV. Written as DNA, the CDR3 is TGCAGTGCTAGAGATCTCGGGTTGGCAGGGACCCACTACGAGCAGTACGTC.

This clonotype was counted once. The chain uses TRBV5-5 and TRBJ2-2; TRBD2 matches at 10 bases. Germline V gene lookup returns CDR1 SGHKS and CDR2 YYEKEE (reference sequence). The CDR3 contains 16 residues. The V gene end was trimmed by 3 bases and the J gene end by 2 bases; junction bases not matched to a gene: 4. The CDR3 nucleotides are TGTGCCAGCAGCTCAGCGGGGGGGCGTAACACCGGGGAGCTGTTTTTT. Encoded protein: CASSSAGGRNTGELFF.

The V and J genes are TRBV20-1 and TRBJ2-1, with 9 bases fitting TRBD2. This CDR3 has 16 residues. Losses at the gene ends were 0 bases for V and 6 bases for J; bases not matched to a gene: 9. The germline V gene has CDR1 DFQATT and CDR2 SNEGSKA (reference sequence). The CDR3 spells CSARDPGLASSNEQFF. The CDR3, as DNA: TGCAGTGCTAGAGATCCGGGACTAGCTTCTTCCAATGAGCAGTTCTTC.

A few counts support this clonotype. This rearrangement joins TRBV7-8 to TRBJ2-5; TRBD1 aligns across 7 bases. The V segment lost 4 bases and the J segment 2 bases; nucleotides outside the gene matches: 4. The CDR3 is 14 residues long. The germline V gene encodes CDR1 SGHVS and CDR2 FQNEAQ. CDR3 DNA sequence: TGTGCCAGCAGCTCCCAGGACAGGCAAGAGACCCAGTACTTC. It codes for CASSSQDRQETQYF.